These T cell receptor beta chains were read from a single sample in a study of shared clonotypes between healthy human individuals. TCRdb's table, derived via immunoSEQ multiplex PCR, lists solely in-frame clones and lacks some. The table records 600,000 or so clones, 85% to 95% of them present only once. The sample taken for sequencing was naive CD8+ T cells sorted from blood. The receptor set was obtained from a woman between 25 and 40 years old in good health. Both conserved end residues are part of each CDR3. The order of the fields is J gene, D gene, CDR3 length, clone size, V gene, CDR3 DNA, CDR3 protein. A D gene is named only where the DNA matches it firmly. Clone size is not always given. Where it is, it says once, few, many or a class for expanded clones.

j_gene: TRBJ2-1; d_gene: TRBD2; len: 15; abundance: once; v_gene: TRBV28; CDR3nt: TGTGCCAGCAGTTGGGGTGGGGCGGGAGCTAGTGAGCAGTTCTTC; CDR3aa: CASSWGGAGASEQFF
j_gene: TRBJ2-7; d_gene: NA; len: 21; abundance: NA; v_gene: TRBV19; CDR3nt: TGTGCCAGTAGTATAGATCGTAAAGGGGGCCTAGCGGGCCCTCCATCCTACGAGCAGTACTTC; CDR3aa: CASSIDRKGGLAGPPSYEQYF
j_gene: TRBJ2-7; d_gene: NA; len: 15; abundance: once; v_gene: TRBV5-4; CDR3nt: TGTGCCAGCAGCTTGCTCTACATGTCCCACTACGAGCAGTACTTC; CDR3aa: CASSLLYMSHYEQYF
j_gene: TRBJ2-2; d_gene: NA; len: 12; abundance: NA; v_gene: TRBV30; CDR3nt: TGTGCCTGGAGTGTACCGTCCGGGGAGCTGTTTTTT; CDR3aa: CAWSVPSGELFF
j_gene: TRBJ2-7; d_gene: TRBD2; len: 14; abundance: NA; v_gene: TRBV4-1; CDR3nt: TGCGCCAGCAGCCAGGCTAGCGGGGGTTACGAGCAGTACTTC; CDR3aa: CASSQASGGYEQYF
j_gene: TRBJ1-4; d_gene: NA; len: 15; abundance: NA; v_gene: TRBV7-9; CDR3nt: TGTGCCAGCAGCTTTAACGGAGACCCTAATGAAAAACTGTTTTTT; CDR3aa: CASSFNGDPNEKLFF
j_gene: TRBJ2-3; d_gene: NA; len: 15; abundance: NA; v_gene: TRBV11-3; CDR3nt: TGTGCCAGCAGCTTAAGAGGGAGCGGTACAGATACGCAGTATTTT; CDR3aa: CASSLRGSGTDTQYF
j_gene: TRBJ1-4; d_gene: NA; len: 19; abundance: NA; v_gene: TRBV7-2; CDR3nt: TGTGCCAGCAGCTTACCCCGGACAAAGGTGGGACGAACTAATGAAAAACTGTTTTTT; CDR3aa: CASSLPRTKVGRTNEKLFF
j_gene: TRBJ1-3; d_gene: NA; len: 14; abundance: NA; v_gene: TRBV9; CDR3nt: TGTGCCAGCAGCGTTGGGGGAGGCCGGAACACCATATATTTT; CDR3aa: CASSVGGGRNTIYF
j_gene: TRBJ2-7; d_gene: TRBD2; len: 15; abundance: NA; v_gene: TRBV25-1; CDR3nt: TGTGCCAGCAGTGACCTGGCGGGAGACTCCTACGAGCAGTACTTC; CDR3aa: CASSDLAGDSYEQYF
j_gene: TRBJ2-1; d_gene: NA; len: 13; abundance: NA; v_gene: TRBV9; CDR3nt: TGTGCCAGCAGCGTGGGTGGGAGCGGTGAGCAGTTCTTC; CDR3aa: CASSVGGSGEQFF
j_gene: TRBJ2-7; d_gene: NA; len: 13; abundance: NA; v_gene: TRBV6-1; CDR3nt: TGTGCCAGCAGTGAAGAACGGTGGCGGGAGCAGTACTTC; CDR3aa: CASSEERWREQYF
j_gene: TRBJ1-2; d_gene: NA; len: 14; abundance: NA; v_gene: TRBV7-9; CDR3nt: TGTGCCAGCAGCTTAGTGGATCTGGGCTATGGCTACACCTTC; CDR3aa: CASSLVDLGYGYTF
j_gene: TRBJ2-7; d_gene: TRBD1; len: 14; abundance: NA; v_gene: TRBV5-4; CDR3nt: TGTGCCAGCAGCACCCCACAGGGGACCTACGAGCAGTACTTC; CDR3aa: CASSTPQGTYEQYF
j_gene: TRBJ2-7; d_gene: TRBD1; len: 13; abundance: NA; v_gene: TRBV5-6; CDR3nt: TGTGCCAGCAGCCAGGGGGCCTCCTACGAGCAGTACTTC; CDR3aa: CASSQGASYEQYF